This TCR beta chain was identified in a study of cytotoxic CD8 clonotypes in ibrutinib-treated CLL. Study context: Enrolment comprised roughly 11 relapsed/refractory and around 15 treatment-naive patients; 17 to 18 were IGHV unmutated. After a median roughly twelve months on treatment (6 to 36), response samples were drawn. Study-wide points: The study found public clonotypes uncommon, contracting or stable on treatment. Clonality grew at ibrutinib response; at progression, it decreased back toward baseline.

TCRdb's table, derived via immunoSEQ multiplex PCR, lists solely in-frame clones and lacks some. The sample has over 150,000 clones, around 84% seen once. Germline V CDR1 and CDR2: GTSNPN, SVGIG (reference sequence). Trimming cost V 5 bases and J 4 bases; bases outside gene matches: 3. This CDR3 region has 12 residues. Concerning this clone: The antigen is unknown.

The genes are TRBV30 and TRBJ2-5; 8 bases line up with TRBD2. Source: PBMCs, taken after 12 months of ibrutinib treatment. This TCR was recovered from a human donor with chronic lymphocytic leukemia. The CDR3 sequence: CAWAGGGETQYF. The DNA for the CDR3 is TGTGCCTGGGCGGGGGGTGGAGAGACCCAGTACTTC. Filled out from reference TRBV30 and TRBJ2-5, the complete variable domain reads SQTIHQWPATLVQPVGSPLSLECTVEGTSNPNLYWYRQAAGRGLQLLFYSVGIGQISSEVPQNLSASRPQDRQFILSSKKLLLSDSGFYLCAWAGGGETQYFGPGTRLLVL.